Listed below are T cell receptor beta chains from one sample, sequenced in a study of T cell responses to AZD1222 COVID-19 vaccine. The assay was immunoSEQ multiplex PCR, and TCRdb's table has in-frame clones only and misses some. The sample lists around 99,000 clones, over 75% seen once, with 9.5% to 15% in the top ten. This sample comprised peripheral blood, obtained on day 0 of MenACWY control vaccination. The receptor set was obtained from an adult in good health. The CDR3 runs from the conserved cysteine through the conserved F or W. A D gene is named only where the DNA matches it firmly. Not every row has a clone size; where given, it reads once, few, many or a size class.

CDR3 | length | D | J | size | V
CASSLRSSVYGYTF | 14 | . | TRBJ1-2 | once | TRBV5-5
CASSQWDKNSPLHF | 14 | . | TRBJ1-6 | . | TRBV3-1/TRBV3-2
CASSSGRADTQYF | 13 | . | TRBJ2-3 | . | TRBV7-2
CASSHPRGGGYGYTF | 15 | . | TRBJ1-2 | once | TRBV3-1/TRBV3-2
CASSLGFGRGNSPLHF | 16 | TRBD1 | TRBJ1-6 | . | TRBV7-2
CASSTDLSYEQYF | 13 | . | TRBJ2-7 | . | TRBV19
CASSRGADSRKLFF | 14 | . | TRBJ1-4 | . | TRBV5-6
CASSPQGASSGNTIYF | 16 | . | TRBJ1-3 | . | TRBV7-8
CASMRDYGYTF | 11 | . | TRBJ1-2 | . | TRBV2
CASSPYGQGAVNTEAFF | 17 | TRBD1 | TRBJ1-1 | . | TRBV28
CARSKNSPLHF | 11 | . | TRBJ1-6 | once | TRBV6-4
CAIRPGQGAGPLPDGYTF | 18 | TRBD1 | TRBJ1-2 | . | TRBV10-3
CASSPLRQGQSPLHF | 15 | . | TRBJ1-6 | . | TRBV3-1/TRBV3-2
CASTPAGSVHEQYF | 14 | . | TRBJ2-7 | . | TRBV27
CASSETPNPGPQPQHF | 16 | . | TRBJ1-5 | . | TRBV10-2
CSARGGYEQYF | 11 | . | TRBJ2-7 | . | TRBV20-1
CASSLTPPVNTEAFF | 15 | . | TRBJ1-1 | . | TRBV5-1
CASTPRDAGMGDTQYF | 16 | . | TRBJ2-3 | once | TRBV7-2
CASSFMGEQFF | 11 | . | TRBJ2-1 | . | TRBV27
CASRSQGALGGYTF | 14 | . | TRBJ1-2 | . | TRBV6-5
CASSQEGGRGGLTDTQYF | 18 | . | TRBJ2-3 | . | TRBV4-2
CASSRTVGGMGQPQHF | 16 | . | TRBJ1-5 | . | TRBV4-1
CASSLEGNRGIYNSPLHF | 18 | TRBD1 | TRBJ1-6 | . | TRBV11-2
CASSKRECVIPPGANVLTF | 19 | . | TRBJ2-6 | . | TRBV21-1
CASSPTTGNTEAFF | 14 | . | TRBJ1-1 | . | TRBV4-3
CASSLGVPGEAFF | 13 | . | TRBJ1-1 | . | TRBV11-2
CASSLVGGGLDEQFF | 15 | . | TRBJ2-1 | . | TRBV7-2
CASSKPGQGKVEAFF | 15 | TRBD1 | TRBJ1-1 | once | TRBV28
CASSKQGFEGGYTF | 14 | TRBD1 | TRBJ1-2 | . | TRBV28
CASGLNQPQHF | 11 | . | TRBJ1-5 | once | TRBV27
CATSDGTGGQETQYF | 15 | TRBD1 | TRBJ2-5 | once | TRBV24-1
CASSRTVNTEAFF | 13 | . | TRBJ1-1 | . | TRBV6-5
CATSSLAGGSSNEQFF | 16 | TRBD2 | TRBJ2-1 | . | TRBV15
CASSLQGARTEAFF | 14 | TRBD1 | TRBJ1-1 | . | TRBV13
CASSLTSGSPDTQYF | 15 | TRBD2 | TRBJ2-3 | . | TRBV5-1
CASSYGGYGYTF | 12 | . | TRBJ1-2 | . | TRBV14
CASSRAQGANEQYF | 14 | TRBD1 | TRBJ2-7 | . | TRBV19
CASSVQGGPSYEQYF | 15 | . | TRBJ2-7 | . | TRBV2
CASSLGDAREQYF | 13 | . | TRBJ2-7 | . | TRBV5-1
CASSPGLADVPDTQYF | 16 | TRBD2 | TRBJ2-3 | . | TRBV5-5
CASSLTGPGELFF | 13 | . | TRBJ2-2 | . | TRBV5-1
CASSFEVSGNTIYF | 14 | . | TRBJ1-3 | . | TRBV5-1
CASSGARAYNEQFF | 14 | . | TRBJ2-1 | . | TRBV7-8
CASSLGQGEQYGGYTF | 16 | TRBD1 | TRBJ1-2 | . | TRBV7-2
CATSDLKLANQETQYF | 16 | TRBD2 | TRBJ2-5 | . | TRBV24-1